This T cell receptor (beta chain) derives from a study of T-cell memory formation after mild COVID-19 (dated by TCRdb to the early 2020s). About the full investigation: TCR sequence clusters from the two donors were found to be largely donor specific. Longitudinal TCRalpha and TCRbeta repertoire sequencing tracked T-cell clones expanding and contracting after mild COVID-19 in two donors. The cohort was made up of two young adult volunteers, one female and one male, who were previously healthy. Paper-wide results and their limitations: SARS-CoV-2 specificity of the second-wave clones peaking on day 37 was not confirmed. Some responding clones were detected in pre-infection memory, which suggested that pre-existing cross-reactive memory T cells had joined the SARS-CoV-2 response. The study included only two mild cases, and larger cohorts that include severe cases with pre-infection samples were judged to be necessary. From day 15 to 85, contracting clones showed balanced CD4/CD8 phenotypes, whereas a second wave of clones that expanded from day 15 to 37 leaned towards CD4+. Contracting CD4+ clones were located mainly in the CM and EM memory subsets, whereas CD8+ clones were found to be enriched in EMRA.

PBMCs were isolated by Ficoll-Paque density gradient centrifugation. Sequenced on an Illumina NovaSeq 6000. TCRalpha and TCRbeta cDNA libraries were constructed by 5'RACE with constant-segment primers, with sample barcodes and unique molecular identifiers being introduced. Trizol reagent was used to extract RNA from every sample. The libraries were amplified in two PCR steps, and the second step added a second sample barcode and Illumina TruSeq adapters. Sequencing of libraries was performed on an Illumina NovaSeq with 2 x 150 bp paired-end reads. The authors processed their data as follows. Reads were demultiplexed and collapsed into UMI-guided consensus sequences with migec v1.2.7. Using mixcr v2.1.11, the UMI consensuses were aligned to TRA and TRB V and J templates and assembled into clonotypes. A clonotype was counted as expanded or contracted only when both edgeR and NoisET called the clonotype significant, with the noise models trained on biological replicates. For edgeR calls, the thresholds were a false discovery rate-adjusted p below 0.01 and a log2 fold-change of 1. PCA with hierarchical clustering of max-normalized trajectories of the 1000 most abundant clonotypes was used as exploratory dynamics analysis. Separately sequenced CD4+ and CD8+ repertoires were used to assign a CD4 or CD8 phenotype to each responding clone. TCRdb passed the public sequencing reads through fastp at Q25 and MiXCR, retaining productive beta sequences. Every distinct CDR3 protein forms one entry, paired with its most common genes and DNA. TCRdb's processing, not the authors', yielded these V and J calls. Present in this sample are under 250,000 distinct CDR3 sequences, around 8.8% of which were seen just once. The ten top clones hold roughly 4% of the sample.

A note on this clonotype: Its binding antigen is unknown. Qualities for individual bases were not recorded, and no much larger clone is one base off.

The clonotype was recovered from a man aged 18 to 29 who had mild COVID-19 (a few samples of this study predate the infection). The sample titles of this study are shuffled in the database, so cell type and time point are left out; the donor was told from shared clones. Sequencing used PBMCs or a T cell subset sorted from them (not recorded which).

CDR3 loop: CASSTMGQGASGANVLTF. In nucleotide form, the sequence is TGTGCCAGTAGTACGATGGGACAGGGAGCCTCTGGGGCCAACGTCCTGACTTTC. This chain is built from TRBV19 and TRBJ2-6, and 9 bases in between align with TRBD1. The V end gives up 4 bases and the J end 0 bases, leaving 7 bases in the junction not matched to a gene. CDR1 and CDR2 (LNHDA, SQIVND) derive from the germline V gene (reference sequence). Taken from cysteine to phenylalanine, the CDR3 has 18 residues. CDR3 DNA is the only sequence kept; it has 54 bases, read in frame from the first base.